This TCR beta chain was documented in a study of T cell responses to AZD1222 COVID-19 vaccine. Generated by immunoSEQ multiplex PCR, the TCRdb table keeps only in-frame clones and is missing some. The table lists under 150,000 clones, about nine tenths of them singletons. Losses at the gene ends were 5 bases for V and 8 bases for J; bases not matched to a gene: 6. Germline lookup yields CDR1 LNHDA and CDR2 SQIVND (reference sequence). CDR3 length equals 14 residues. The material was peripheral blood, obtained 28 days after the second AZD1222 dose. This rearrangement joins TRBV19 to TRBJ1-4, with TRBD1 matching 9 bases. The TCR comes from an adult who received the AZD1222 COVID-19 vaccine. This CDR3 is CASSPRTGEEKLFF. CDR3 bases: TGTGCCAGTAGTCCGCGGACAGGGGAAGAAAAACTGTTTTTT.